A selection of T cell receptor beta chains follows, all from one sample in a study of T cell repertoires in cytomegalovirus infection. These receptors' antigens are unknown. TCRdb fed the reads into MiXCR, producing one record per CDR3 protein. The table lists 310,000 or so distinct CDR3 sequences, roughly 25% of them singletons, with 10% to 15% in the top ten. Sequenced material: cultured PBMCs, taken from culture after CMV antigen stimulation. The receptors stem from a human donor in good health (CMV status not recorded). Some clones in this sample may be carry-over from other donors' samples. Each CDR3 is given with its conserved first and last residue. Each record gives: D gene, J gene, V gene, clone size, CDR3 protein, CDR3 DNA. A D gene is named only where the DNA matches it firmly. Some rows mark clone size as missing; the rest say once, few, many or name a class of expanded clone.

d_call: .
j_call: TRBJ1-2
v_call: TRBV11-2
clone_size: few
cdr3_aa: CASSLAGYKEDGYTF
cdr3_nt: TGTGCCAGCAGCTTAGCTGGGTACAAAGAGGACGGCTACACCTTC

d_call: TRBD2
j_call: TRBJ2-1
v_call: TRBV19
clone_size: few
cdr3_aa: CASSTRREARDEQFF
cdr3_nt: TGTGCCAGTAGTACCCGTCGGGAGGCTAGGGATGAGCAGTTCTTC

d_call: TRBD1
j_call: TRBJ1-1
v_call: TRBV29-1
clone_size: few
cdr3_aa: CSVRTGGLMNTEAFF
cdr3_nt: TGCAGCGTTCGAACAGGGGGATTAATGAACACTGAAGCTTTCTTT

d_call: .
j_call: TRBJ1-1
v_call: TRBV7-2
clone_size: .
cdr3_aa: CASTTRTEAFF
cdr3_nt: TGTGCCAGCACTACAAGGACTGAAGCTTTCTTT

d_call: .
j_call: TRBJ1-1
v_call: TRBV7-2
clone_size: .
cdr3_aa: CASSFLDTEAFF
cdr3_nt: TGTGCCAGCAGCTTCCTCGACACTGAAGCTTTCTTT

d_call: .
j_call: TRBJ2-7
v_call: TRBV5-4
clone_size: .
cdr3_aa: CASSFRSDPYEQYF
cdr3_nt: TGTGCCAGCAGCTTTAGATCAGACCCCTACGAGCAGTACTTC

d_call: TRBD2
j_call: TRBJ2-3
v_call: TRBV7-2
clone_size: few
cdr3_aa: CASSASGSSADTQYF
cdr3_nt: TGTGCCAGCAGCGCCAGCGGGAGCTCTGCAGATACGCAGTATTTT

d_call: .
j_call: TRBJ2-7
v_call: TRBV28
clone_size: .
cdr3_aa: CASSGWDSRNYEQYF
cdr3_nt: TGTGCCAGCAGCGGATGGGACTCACGGAACTACGAGCAGTACTTC

d_call: TRBD1
j_call: TRBJ2-5
v_call: TRBV7-9
clone_size: many
cdr3_aa: CASSSRGPETQYF
cdr3_nt: TGTGCCAGCAGTTCCAGGGGGCCGGAGACCCAGTACTTC

d_call: TRBD1
j_call: TRBJ1-1
v_call: TRBV14
clone_size: .
cdr3_aa: CASSQRQGPTEAFF
cdr3_nt: TGTGCCAGCAGCCAACGACAGGGACCCACTGAAGCTTTCTTT

d_call: TRBD1
j_call: TRBJ2-7
v_call: TRBV6-2/TRBV6-3
clone_size: .
cdr3_aa: CASSSPTGFGQYF
cdr3_nt: TGTGCCAGCAGCTCCCCGACAGGGTTCGGGCAGTACTTC

d_call: .
j_call: TRBJ2-7
v_call: TRBV5-6
clone_size: .
cdr3_aa: CASSSQTDYPYEQYF
cdr3_nt: TGTGCCAGCAGCTCTCAGACGGATTACCCCTACGAGCAGTACTTC

d_call: .
j_call: TRBJ2-5
v_call: TRBV12-3/TRBV12-4
clone_size: .
cdr3_aa: CASSRGVVETQYF
cdr3_nt: TGTGCCAGCAGCCGAGGGGTGGTGGAGACCCAGTACTTC

d_call: TRBD2
j_call: TRBJ2-7
v_call: TRBV27
clone_size: .
cdr3_aa: CASRQWEGRTYEQYF
cdr3_nt: TGTGCCAGCAGACAGTGGGAGGGCCGCACCTACGAGCAGTACTTC

d_call: TRBD2
j_call: TRBJ2-2
v_call: TRBV11-2
clone_size: few
cdr3_aa: CASSLVGGRSVTGELFF
cdr3_nt: TGTGCCAGCAGCTTAGTTGGCGGGAGATCCGTCACCGGGGAGCTGTTTTTT

d_call: .
j_call: TRBJ2-3
v_call: TRBV6-2/TRBV6-3
clone_size: few
cdr3_aa: CASVTGDTQYF
cdr3_nt: TGTGCCAGCGTTACAGGTGATACGCAGTATTTT

d_call: .
j_call: TRBJ2-7
v_call: TRBV5-1
clone_size: few
cdr3_aa: CASSRGTTGRYEQYF
cdr3_nt: TGCGCCAGCAGCCGGGGGACAACGGGGAGGTACGAGCAGTACTTC

d_call: .
j_call: TRBJ2-5
v_call: TRBV12-3/TRBV12-4
clone_size: few
cdr3_aa: CASSQDLQWGETQYF
cdr3_nt: TGTGCCAGCAGTCAAGACCTCCAATGGGGAGAGACCCAGTACTTC

d_call: .
j_call: TRBJ1-5
v_call: TRBV6-2/TRBV6-3
clone_size: few
cdr3_aa: CASTLTGNQPQHF
cdr3_nt: TGTGCCAGCACCTTAACGGGGAATCAGCCCCAGCATTTT

d_call: TRBD2
j_call: TRBJ2-1
v_call: TRBV6-4
clone_size: .
cdr3_aa: CASSDSYRASGSYNEQFF
cdr3_nt: TGTGCCAGCAGTGACTCCTATAGGGCTAGCGGGAGTTACAATGAGCAGTTCTTC

d_call: TRBD1
j_call: TRBJ1-2
v_call: TRBV27
clone_size: few
cdr3_aa: CASFHRGGYGYTF
cdr3_nt: TGTGCCAGCTTCCACAGGGGAGGCTATGGCTACACCTTC

d_call: TRBD2
j_call: TRBJ2-2
v_call: TRBV20-1
clone_size: .
cdr3_aa: CSARDRGRANTGELFF
cdr3_nt: TGCAGTGCTAGAGATCGCGGGAGGGCCAACACCGGGGAGCTGTTTTTT

d_call: .
j_call: TRBJ2-1
v_call: TRBV6-6
clone_size: few
cdr3_aa: CASSYSGASEQFF
cdr3_nt: TGTGCCAGCAGTTACTCTGGGGCTAGTGAGCAGTTCTTC

d_call: .
j_call: TRBJ2-2
v_call: TRBV6-2/TRBV6-3
clone_size: few
cdr3_aa: CASSTTRFTGELFF
cdr3_nt: TGTGCCAGCAGTACGACTCGGTTTACCGGGGAGCTGTTTTTT